This T cell receptor beta chain was obtained from a study of T cell responses to AZD1222 COVID-19 vaccine. Across the whole study: Some second doses came at about 4 weeks and others at about 12 weeks; these were pooled.

Here immunoSEQ multiplex PCR was the method, and the copy in TCRdb shows in-frame clones only, minus some. The repertoire holds about 140,000 clones, with over 75% as singletons. This clone was picked up a small number of times. Its antigen is not identified. From germline, CDR1 is LGHDT and CDR2 YNNKEL (reference sequence). After removal of 3 bases from V and 5 bases from J, the junction contained 3 bases not matched to a gene. The CDR3 loop spans 15 amino acids. The study, taken as a whole, reports: Regions left unmutated in variants are reportedly the target of nearly half of spike-specific TCRs.

This specimen was peripheral blood, taken on day 0 of AZD1222 vaccination. The TCR was taken from an adult in good health. The V gene is TRBV3-1 (or the pseudogene TRBV3-2), the J gene TRBJ2-5, with 13 positions matching TRBD2. The CDR3 DNA is TGTGCCAGCAGCCAGACTAGCGGGGGGATGGAGACCCAGTACTTC. Translating gives CASSQTSGGMETQYF.